The TCR beta chain described here comes from a study of OX40 agonist ivuxolimab in advanced cancers. Background on the whole study: Ivuxolimab was an agonistic, fully human IgG2 monoclonal antibody directed against OX40 (CD134), a costimulatory receptor. Intravenous ivuxolimab was administered to patients every 2 weeks at six dose levels: 0.01, 0.1, 0.3, 1.5, 3 and 10 mg/kg. Of the approximately 50 dose-escalation patients, hepatocellular carcinoma was present in about 20, melanoma in roughly 15, renal cell carcinoma in 9 and head and neck cancer in 9. The dose-escalation cohort was about 87% male with a mean age of about 60 years, ranging from 23 to 79. Prior anti-PD-1, anti-PD-L1 or anti-CTLA-4 therapy was permitted, and checkpoint inhibitors had been received by less than 45% of dose-escalation patients. Partial responses occurred in three dose-escalation patients, of whom one had hepatocellular carcinoma and two had cutaneous melanoma. The purpose of peripheral TCRbeta sequencing was to test whether ivuxolimab changed TCR sequence diversity and led to clonal T-cell expansion. The paper covers the monotherapy dose-escalation part of the phase I ivuxolimab trial, which included N of about 50 patients. Results the study describes overall, beyond this receptor: After ivuxolimab, more expanded clones were found on average in CD8+ T cells than in CD4+ T cells. Low levels of normalized T-cell clonal expansion were also seen in some patients who did not respond. In partial responders in the 0.1-3.0 mg/kg groups, normalized peripheral clonal expansion was found to be among the lowest, especially among CD8+ T cells. At doses of 0.1 to 3.0 mg/kg, clonal expansion of both CD4+ and CD8+ T cells in blood was seen between baseline and week 6. Which antigens the clonally expanded peripheral T cells were specific for was not determined.

To sequence the TCRbeta CDR3 region, genomic DNA was isolated from the sorted cells. The immunoSEQ Assay was used for sequencing of TCRbeta CDR3 regions. Held by TCRdb, this immuneACCESS table contains in-frame sequences only and omits some clones. Under half of the omission traces to an unresolved V gene where checked; the cause of the rest is unknown. Across this sample there are 19,000 or so clones, with roughly 73% seen only once. The top ten constitute approximately 28% of the sample. This clone was seen once. Its antigen is currently not known. Base qualities are not at hand, and no much larger clone is one base apart. Patients with a history of autoimmune disease or receiving systemic immunosuppression were excluded from the trial. Peripheral blood for TCR sequencing was drawn from every dose cohort at baseline, at cycle 4 day 1 and at cycle 7 day 1. Samples were obtained from an open-label, multicenter, first-in-human phase I dose-escalation trial of ivuxolimab. Adults with locally advanced or metastatic head and neck squamous cell, hepatocellular, melanoma or renal cell carcinoma were enrolled in the trial. CD4+ and CD8+ T cells were sorted separately from peripheral blood before TCR sequencing.

This TCR was sampled from an adult with an advanced solid tumor such as melanoma, head and neck, liver or kidney cancer. The starting material was CD4+ or CD8+ T cells sorted from blood, obtained in a trial of the OX40 agonist ivuxolimab.

The DNA sequence is given as TGTGCCAGCAGTTCGGGGGGCAGGGTCTTGGAGACCCAGTACTTC. Its protein is CASSSGGRVLETQYF. The rearranged segments are TRBV27 and TRBJ2-5; the D gene is possibly TRBD2, with 7 bases matching. The CDR3, cysteine through phenylalanine, is 15 amino acids long. Only CDR3 DNA remains: 45 bases, in frame from the first base. Trimming takes 4 bases from V and 5 bases from J, and the germline ends sit 17 bases apart. The germline V gene (reference sequence) supplies CDR1 MNHEY and CDR2 SMNVEV.